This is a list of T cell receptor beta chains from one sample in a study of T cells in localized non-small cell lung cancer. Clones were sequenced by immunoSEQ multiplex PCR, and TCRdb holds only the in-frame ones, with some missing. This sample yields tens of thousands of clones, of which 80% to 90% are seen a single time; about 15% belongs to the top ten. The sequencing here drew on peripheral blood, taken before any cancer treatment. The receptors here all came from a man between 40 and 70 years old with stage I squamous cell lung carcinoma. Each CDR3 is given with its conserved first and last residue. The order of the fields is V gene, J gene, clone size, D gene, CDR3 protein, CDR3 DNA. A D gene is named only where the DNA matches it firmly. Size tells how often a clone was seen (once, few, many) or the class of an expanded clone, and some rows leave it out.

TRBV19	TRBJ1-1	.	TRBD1	CASSQRTGLAFF	TGTGCCAGTAGTCAACGGACAGGTTTGGCTTTCTTT
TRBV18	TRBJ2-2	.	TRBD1	CASSATGVYTGELFF	TGTGCCAGCTCTGCGACAGGGGTATACACCGGGGAGCTGTTTTTT
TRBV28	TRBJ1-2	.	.	CASSSGPYGYTF	TGTGCCAGCAGTTCGGGACCCTATGGCTACACCTTC
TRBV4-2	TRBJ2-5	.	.	CASSQAGYQETQYF	TGTGCCAGCAGCCAAGCGGGGTACCAAGAGACCCAGTACTTC
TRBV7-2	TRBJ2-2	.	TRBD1	CASSLGGTANTGELFF	TGTGCCAGCAGCTTAGGAGGGACAGCGAACACCGGGGAGCTGTTTTTT
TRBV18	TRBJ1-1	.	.	CASSVGGGAEAFF	TGTGCCAGCTCAGTGGGCGGGGGAGCTGAAGCTTTCTTT
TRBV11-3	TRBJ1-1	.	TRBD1	CASSFISTGEAFF	TGTGCCAGCAGCTTCATTTCGACAGGGGAAGCTTTCTTT
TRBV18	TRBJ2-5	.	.	CASSTQETQYF	TGTGCCAGCTCAACACAAGAGACCCAGTACTTC
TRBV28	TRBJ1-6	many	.	CASSLVNSPLHF	TGTGCCAGCAGTTTGGTGAATTCACCCCTCCACTTT
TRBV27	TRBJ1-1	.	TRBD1	CASRTGGAITEAFF	TGTGCCAGCAGGACAGGGGGCGCGATCACTGAAGCTTTCTTT
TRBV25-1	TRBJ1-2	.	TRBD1	CASSRNDRVYGYTF	TGTGCCAGCAGTCGGAACGACAGGGTCTATGGCTACACCTTC
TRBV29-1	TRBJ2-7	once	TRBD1	CSVQTGVYEQYF	TGCAGCGTTCAGACAGGGGTCTACGAGCAGTACTTC
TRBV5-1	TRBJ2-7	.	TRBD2	CASSLGAGSFYEQYF	TGCGCCAGCAGCTTGGGAGCGGGATCGTTTTACGAGCAGTACTTC
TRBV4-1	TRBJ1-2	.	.	CASSQEGAGYSYGYTF	TGCGCCAGCAGCCAAGAAGGGGCAGGCTATAGCTATGGCTACACCTTC
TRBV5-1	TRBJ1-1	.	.	CASSLGGTDKAFF	TGCGCCAGCAGCTTGGGTGGGACGGACAAAGCTTTCTTT
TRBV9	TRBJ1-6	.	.	CASSVEGGATLHF	TGTGCCAGCAGCGTAGAAGGGGGAGCCACCCTCCACTTT